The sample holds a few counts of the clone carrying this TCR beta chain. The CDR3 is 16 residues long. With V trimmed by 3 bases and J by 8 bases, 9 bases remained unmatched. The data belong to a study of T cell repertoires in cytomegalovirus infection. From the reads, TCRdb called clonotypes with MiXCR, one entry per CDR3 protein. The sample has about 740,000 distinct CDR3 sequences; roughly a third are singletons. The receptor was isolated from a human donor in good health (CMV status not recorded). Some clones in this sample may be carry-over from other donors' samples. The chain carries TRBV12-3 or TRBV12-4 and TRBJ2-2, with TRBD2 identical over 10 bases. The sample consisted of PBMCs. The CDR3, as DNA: TGTGCCAGCAGTTTCAGGCTAGCGGGAGAAACAGGGGAGCTGTTTTTT. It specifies CASSFRLAGETGELFF.